The subject of this entry is one TCR beta chain. The data derive from a study of shared clonotypes between healthy human individuals. All donors were Caucasian adults living in Nashville, Tennessee. Researchers partitioned CD4+ cells into CD45RA+ naive and CD45RA-negative memory subsets. TCRdb's copy holds only in-frame clones and misses some; the assay was immunoSEQ multiplex PCR. The table has 2 million to 3 million clones, more than 85% seen once. The clonotype comes from a man between 18 and 35 years old in good health. Some clones in this sample may be carry-over from other donors' samples. Source material: naive CD4+ T cells from PBMCs. Subset specified: CD45RA+ positively selected.

CDR3 loop: CASSLRIDTQYF. CDR3 nucleotides: TGTGCCAGCAGCTTAAGGATAGATACGCAGTATTTT. The V and J genes are TRBV7-8 and TRBJ2-3; no clear D gene. Germline V gene lookup returns CDR1 SGHVS and CDR2 FQNEAQ. CDR3 length: 12 amino acids. V lost 2 bases and J 5 bases, leaving 5 bases between the germline ends.